Listed below are T cell receptor beta chains from one sample, sequenced in a study of PD-1 blockade in classical Hodgkin lymphoma. Repertoires were generated with immunoSEQ multiplex PCR, while TCRdb's copy carries only in-frame clones and drops some. The sample shows about 30,000 clones, roughly 92% of them seen only once. Material: peripheral blood mononuclear cells (PBMCs). Receptors originate from a human donor with classical Hodgkin lymphoma. The CDR3 runs from the conserved cysteine through the conserved F or W. The D gene is left open where the match is weak. Clone sizes are given selectively: once, few, many, or a class where the clone is expanded.

clone_size: -; v_call: TRBV2; j_call: TRBJ2-6; d_call: -; cdr3_nt: TGTGCCAGCCAAGGGTTAGGGGGTCCTGGGGCCAACGTCCTGACTTTC; cdr3_aa: CASQGLGGPGANVLTF
clone_size: once; v_call: TRBV9; j_call: TRBJ2-2; d_call: -; cdr3_nt: TGTGCCAGCAGCGTAGAAGTGGTCAGGGTAACCGGGGAGCTGTTTTTT; cdr3_aa: CASSVEVVRVTGELFF
clone_size: once; v_call: TRBV7-9; j_call: TRBJ2-3; d_call: TRBD2; cdr3_nt: TGTGCCAGCAGCCTTTCGCGGGGGGCAGATACGCAGTATTTT; cdr3_aa: CASSLSRGADTQYF
clone_size: -; v_call: TRBV5-5; j_call: TRBJ2-7; d_call: -; cdr3_nt: TGTGCCAGCAGCTTGCGGGGGGCTGCCTACGAGCAGTACTTC; cdr3_aa: CASSLRGAAYEQYF
clone_size: -; v_call: TRBV5-4; j_call: TRBJ2-1; d_call: -; cdr3_nt: TGTGCCAGCAGCTTGGTGGGGGCGGAATCCTACAATGAGCAGTTCTTC; cdr3_aa: CASSLVGAESYNEQFF
clone_size: once; v_call: TRBV30; j_call: TRBJ2-5; d_call: -; cdr3_nt: TGTGCCTGGAGTCGCATCCAGACCCAGTACTTC; cdr3_aa: CAWSRIQTQYF
clone_size: once; v_call: TRBV4-3; j_call: TRBJ1-4; d_call: -; cdr3_nt: TGCGCCAGCAGCCAAGAGGGGGCAACTAATGAAAAACTGTTTTTT; cdr3_aa: CASSQEGATNEKLFF
clone_size: -; v_call: TRBV14; j_call: TRBJ1-1; d_call: -; cdr3_nt: TGTGCCAGCAGCCGAACACGGAACACTGAAGCTTTCTTT; cdr3_aa: CASSRTRNTEAFF
clone_size: -; v_call: TRBV2; j_call: TRBJ1-5; d_call: TRBD1; cdr3_nt: TGTGCCAGCAGTGTGTTGGCGACAGGGAGCAATCAGCCCCAGCATTTT; cdr3_aa: CASSVLATGSNQPQHF
clone_size: once; v_call: TRBV19; j_call: TRBJ2-7; d_call: -; cdr3_nt: TGTGCCAGTAGTCTTGATTACGAGCAGTACTTC; cdr3_aa: CASSLDYEQYF
clone_size: -; v_call: TRBV19; j_call: TRBJ1-5; d_call: -; cdr3_nt: TGTGCCAGTAGTATGAGAACAGGGCGAGATCAGCCCCAGCATTTT; cdr3_aa: CASSMRTGRDQPQHF
clone_size: -; v_call: TRBV5-1; j_call: TRBJ2-6; d_call: -; cdr3_nt: TGCGCCAGCAGCTTATCCCCTGCGCCTCCTTTCTCTGGGGCCAACGTCCTGACTTTC; cdr3_aa: CASSLSPAPPFSGANVLTF
clone_size: -; v_call: TRBV6-1; j_call: TRBJ1-1; d_call: TRBD1; cdr3_nt: TGTGCCAGCAGTGCGACAGGGACCGCTGAAGCTTTCTTT; cdr3_aa: CASSATGTAEAFF
clone_size: -; v_call: TRBV5-6; j_call: TRBJ1-1; d_call: TRBD1; cdr3_nt: TGTGCCAGCAGCGAGACAGGGTGGACTGAAGCTTTCTTT; cdr3_aa: CASSETGWTEAFF
clone_size: -; v_call: TRBV7-6; j_call: TRBJ1-1; d_call: -; cdr3_nt: TGTGCCAGCAGCAAGCAGGGCTTTAACACTGAAGCTTTCTTT; cdr3_aa: CASSKQGFNTEAFF
clone_size: -; v_call: TRBV7-2; j_call: TRBJ2-7; d_call: TRBD1; cdr3_nt: TGTGCCAGCAGCCTCGGACAGGGGCTAAACTACGAGCAGTACTTC; cdr3_aa: CASSLGQGLNYEQYF
clone_size: once; v_call: TRBV4-3; j_call: TRBJ1-1; d_call: TRBD1; cdr3_nt: TGCGCCAGCAGCCGACAGGGGGCTGACACTGAAGCTTTCTTT; cdr3_aa: CASSRQGADTEAFF
clone_size: -; v_call: TRBV5-6; j_call: TRBJ1-6; d_call: -; cdr3_nt: TGTGCCAGCAGCTTATTAGTGGCTGCCGATTCACCCCTCCACTTT; cdr3_aa: CASSLLVAADSPLHF
clone_size: -; v_call: TRBV30; j_call: TRBJ1-1; d_call: TRBD1; cdr3_nt: TGTGCCTGGAATCGGGACAGGGGTGCTGCTTTCTTT; cdr3_aa: CAWNRDRGAAFF
clone_size: -; v_call: TRBV28; j_call: TRBJ2-7; d_call: -; cdr3_nt: TGTGCCAGCAGCCAAGCCCCTCGGGGTTACGAGCAGTACTTC; cdr3_aa: CASSQAPRGYEQYF
clone_size: -; v_call: TRBV6-1; j_call: TRBJ1-6; d_call: TRBD1; cdr3_nt: TGTGCCAGCAGTGAGGAGGACAGGGGGTCCTCACCCCTCCACTTT; cdr3_aa: CASSEEDRGSSPLHF
clone_size: -; v_call: TRBV6-5; j_call: TRBJ2-5; d_call: -; cdr3_nt: TGTGCCAGCACTAAAAGGGGGGAAGAGACCCAGTACTTC; cdr3_aa: CASTKRGEETQYF
clone_size: -; v_call: TRBV12-5; j_call: TRBJ2-3; d_call: -; cdr3_nt: TGTGCTAGTGGTCTCGAAGATACGCAGTATTTT; cdr3_aa: CASGLEDTQYF
clone_size: -; v_call: TRBV28; j_call: TRBJ2-5; d_call: -; cdr3_nt: TGTGCCAGCAGTCCTTCGCAGCTTAACCAAGAGACCCAGTACTTC; cdr3_aa: CASSPSQLNQETQYF
clone_size: -; v_call: TRBV7-9; j_call: TRBJ2-2; d_call: -; cdr3_nt: TGTGCCAGCAGCTTAACCACAGGAGAGACCGGGGAGCTGTTTTTT; cdr3_aa: CASSLTTGETGELFF
clone_size: -; v_call: TRBV5-6; j_call: TRBJ1-2; d_call: -; cdr3_nt: TGTGCCAGCAGCCTTTATAGCTACCGTACCTTC; cdr3_aa: CASSLYSYRTF
clone_size: -; v_call: TRBV7-2; j_call: TRBJ2-5; d_call: -; cdr3_nt: TGTGCCAGCAGCTTAAGGCCGATAGTGCTGTACCAAGAGACCCAGTACTTC; cdr3_aa: CASSLRPIVLYQETQYF
clone_size: -; v_call: TRBV6-5; j_call: TRBJ1-3; d_call: -; cdr3_nt: TGTGCCAGCAGGAGCTCTGGAAACACCATATATTTT; cdr3_aa: CASRSSGNTIYF
clone_size: -; v_call: TRBV30; j_call: TRBJ1-5; d_call: -; cdr3_nt: TGTGCCTGGAGTGTCCGGGGGGCCTTTAGCAATCAGCCCCAGCATTTT; cdr3_aa: CAWSVRGAFSNQPQHF
clone_size: -; v_call: TRBV4-2; j_call: TRBJ2-1; d_call: TRBD2; cdr3_nt: TGTGCCAGCAGCCAAGATTTGTTAAGGGGACTAGCGGCGGGGGACGGGTACAATGAGCAGTTCTTC; cdr3_aa: CASSQDLLRGLAAGDGYNEQFF